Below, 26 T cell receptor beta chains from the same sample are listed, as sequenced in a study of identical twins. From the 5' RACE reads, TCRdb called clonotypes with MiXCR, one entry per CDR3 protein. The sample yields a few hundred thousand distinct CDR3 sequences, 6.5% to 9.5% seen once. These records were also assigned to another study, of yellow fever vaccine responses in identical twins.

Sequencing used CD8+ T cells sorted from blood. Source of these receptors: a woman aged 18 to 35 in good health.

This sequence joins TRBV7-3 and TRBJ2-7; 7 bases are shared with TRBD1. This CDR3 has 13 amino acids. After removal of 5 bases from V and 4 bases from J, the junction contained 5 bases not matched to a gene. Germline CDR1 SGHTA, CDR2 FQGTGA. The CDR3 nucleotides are TGTGCCAGCAGCCCCGAGGGGGCATACGAGCAGTACTTC. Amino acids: CASSPEGAYEQYF.

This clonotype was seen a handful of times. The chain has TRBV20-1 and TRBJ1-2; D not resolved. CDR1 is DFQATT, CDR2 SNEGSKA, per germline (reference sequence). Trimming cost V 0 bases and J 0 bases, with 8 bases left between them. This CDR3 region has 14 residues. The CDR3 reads CSAREQHPNYGYTF. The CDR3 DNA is TGCAGTGCTAGAGAACAGCACCCTAACTATGGCTACACCTTC.

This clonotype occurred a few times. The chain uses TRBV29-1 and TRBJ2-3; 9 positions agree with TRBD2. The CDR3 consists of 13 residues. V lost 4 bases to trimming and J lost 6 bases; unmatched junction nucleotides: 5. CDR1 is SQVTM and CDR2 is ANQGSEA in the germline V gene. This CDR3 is CSVASGTRDTQYF. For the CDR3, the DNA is TGCAGCGTTGCTAGCGGGACCAGGGATACGCAGTATTTT.

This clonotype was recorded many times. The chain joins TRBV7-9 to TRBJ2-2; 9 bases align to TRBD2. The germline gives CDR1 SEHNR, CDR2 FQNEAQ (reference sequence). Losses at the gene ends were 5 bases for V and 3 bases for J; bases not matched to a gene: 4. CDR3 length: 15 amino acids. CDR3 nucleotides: TGTGCCAGCAGCAGTACTAGCGGGTACACCGGGGAGCTGTTTTTT. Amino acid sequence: CASSSTSGYTGELFF.

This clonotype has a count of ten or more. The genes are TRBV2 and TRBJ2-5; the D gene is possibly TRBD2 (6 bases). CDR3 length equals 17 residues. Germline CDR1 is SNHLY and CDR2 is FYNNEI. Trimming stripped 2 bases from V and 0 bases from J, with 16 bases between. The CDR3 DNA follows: TGTGCCAGCAGTGAACTCGGGGGTGACCTTTACCAAGAGACCCAGTACTTC. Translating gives CASSELGGDLYQETQYF.

The CDR3 reads CASSFSGRYETQYF. The CDR3 DNA is TGTGCCAGCAGCTTTTCAGGGAGGTATGAGACCCAGTACTTC. The genes are TRBV5-6 and TRBJ2-5; tentatively, D is TRBD2 (6 bases). Germline loops: CDR1 SGHDT, CDR2 YYEEEE. The CDR3 contains 14 residues. Trimming left V 2 bases short and J 5 bases short, with 13 bases between.

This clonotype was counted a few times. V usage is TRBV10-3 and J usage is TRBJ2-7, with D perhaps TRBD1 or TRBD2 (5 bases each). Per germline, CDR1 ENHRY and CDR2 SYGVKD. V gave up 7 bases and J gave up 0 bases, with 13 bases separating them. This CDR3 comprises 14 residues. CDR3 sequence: CAITRDPSSYEQYF. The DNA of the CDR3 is TGTGCCATCACCCGGGACCCGAGCTCCTACGAGCAGTACTTC.

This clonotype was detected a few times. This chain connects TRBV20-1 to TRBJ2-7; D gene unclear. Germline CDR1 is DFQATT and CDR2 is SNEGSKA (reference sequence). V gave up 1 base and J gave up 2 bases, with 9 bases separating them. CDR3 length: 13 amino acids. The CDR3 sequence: CSARVGTAYEQYF. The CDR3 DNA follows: TGCAGTGCTAGAGTCGGTACAGCCTACGAGCAGTACTTC.

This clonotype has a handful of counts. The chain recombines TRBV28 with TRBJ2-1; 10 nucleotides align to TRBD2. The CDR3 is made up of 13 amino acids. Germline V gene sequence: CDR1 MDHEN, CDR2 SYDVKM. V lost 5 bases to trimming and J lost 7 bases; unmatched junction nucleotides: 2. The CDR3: CASSPSGGNEQFF. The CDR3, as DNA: TGTGCCAGCAGTCCTAGCGGGGGTAATGAGCAGTTCTTC.

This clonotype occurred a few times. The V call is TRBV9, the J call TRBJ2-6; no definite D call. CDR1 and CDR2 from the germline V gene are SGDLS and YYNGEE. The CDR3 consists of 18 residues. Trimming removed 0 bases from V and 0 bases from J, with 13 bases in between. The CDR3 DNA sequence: TGTGCCAGCAGCGTAGATCCCCACCCGGTCTCTGGGGCCAACGTCCTGACTTTC. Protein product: CASSVDPHPVSGANVLTF.

DNA of the CDR3: TGTGCCAGCAGCTTAGCAGCGGGAGAGGACAATGAGCAGTTCTTC. Protein sequence: CASSLAAGEDNEQFF. J is TRBJ2-1 and V is TRBV11-2, with 8 bases fitting TRBD2. The CDR3 totals 15 residues. V dropped 1 base and J dropped 5; count of bases not matched to a gene: 4. The germline V gene encodes CDR1 SGHAT and CDR2 FQNNGV.

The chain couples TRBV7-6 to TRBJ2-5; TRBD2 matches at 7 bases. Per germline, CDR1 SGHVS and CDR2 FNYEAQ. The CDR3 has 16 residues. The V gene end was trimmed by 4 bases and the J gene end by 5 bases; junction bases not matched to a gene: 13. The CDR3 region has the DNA TGTGCCAGCAGCTCCCCCCCAAGGCGGGAGTGGGAGACCCAGTACTTC. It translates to CASSSPPRREWETQYF.

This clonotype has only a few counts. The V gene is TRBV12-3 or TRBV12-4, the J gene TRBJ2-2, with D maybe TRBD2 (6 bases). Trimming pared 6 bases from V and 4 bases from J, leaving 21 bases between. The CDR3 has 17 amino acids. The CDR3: CASSPIGAGPTTGELFF. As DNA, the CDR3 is TGTGCCAGCAGCCCAATAGGGGCGGGACCAACCACCGGGGAGCTGTTTTTT.

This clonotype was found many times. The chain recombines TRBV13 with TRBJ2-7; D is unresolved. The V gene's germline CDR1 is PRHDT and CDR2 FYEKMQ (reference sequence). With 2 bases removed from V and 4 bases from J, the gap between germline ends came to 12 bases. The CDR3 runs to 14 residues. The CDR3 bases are TGTGCCAGCAGCTTATCCCATGACTTGTACGAGCAGTACTTC. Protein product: CASSLSHDLYEQYF.

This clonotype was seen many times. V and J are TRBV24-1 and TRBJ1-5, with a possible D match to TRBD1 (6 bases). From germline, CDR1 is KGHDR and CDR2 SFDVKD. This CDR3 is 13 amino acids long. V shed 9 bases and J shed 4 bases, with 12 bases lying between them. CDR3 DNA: TGTGCCACCTGCGAGGGGGGGAATCAGCCCCAGCATTTT. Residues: CATCEGGNQPQHF.

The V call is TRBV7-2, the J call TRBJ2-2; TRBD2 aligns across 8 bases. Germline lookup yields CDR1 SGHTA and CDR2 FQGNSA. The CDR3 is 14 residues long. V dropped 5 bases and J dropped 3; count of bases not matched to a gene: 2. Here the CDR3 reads CASSPREDTGELFF. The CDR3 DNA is TGTGCCAGCAGCCCGCGGGAGGACACCGGGGAGCTGTTTTTT.

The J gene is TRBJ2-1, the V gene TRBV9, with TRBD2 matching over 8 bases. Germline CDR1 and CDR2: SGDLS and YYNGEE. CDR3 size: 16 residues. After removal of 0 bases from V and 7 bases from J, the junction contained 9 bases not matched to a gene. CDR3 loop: CASSVATRGGLNEQFF. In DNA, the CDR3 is TGTGCCAGCAGCGTAGCCACCCGGGGGGGCCTGAATGAGCAGTTCTTC.

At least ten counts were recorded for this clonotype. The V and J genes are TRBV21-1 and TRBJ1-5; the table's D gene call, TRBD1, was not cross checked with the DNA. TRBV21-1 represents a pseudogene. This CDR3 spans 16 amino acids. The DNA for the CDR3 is TGTGCCAGCAGCAAAATGGGGGGACAGGGATGTCAGCCCCAGCATTTT. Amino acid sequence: CASSKMGGQGCQPQHF.

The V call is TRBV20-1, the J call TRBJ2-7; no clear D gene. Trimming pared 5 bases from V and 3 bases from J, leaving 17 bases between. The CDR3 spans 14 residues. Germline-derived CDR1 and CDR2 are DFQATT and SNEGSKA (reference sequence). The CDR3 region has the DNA TGCAGTGCTCGCGACCTCGTCGGGCTCTACGAGCAGTACTTC. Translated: CSARDLVGLYEQYF.

DNA of the CDR3: TGTGCCAGCAGCCAGGCGTTCCGAACAGATACGCAGTATTTT. This translates into CASSQAFRTDTQYF. The rearrangement uses TRBV7-9 and TRBJ2-3; D unclear. The CDR3 consists of 14 residues. Germline V lookup: CDR1 SEHNR, CDR2 FQNEAQ (reference sequence). V was cut by 5 bases and J by 3 bases, with 12 bases left in between.

For the CDR3, the DNA is TGTGCCACGGTGAGGGAGCCTGGGGCCAACGTCCTGACTTTC. Protein product: CATVREPGANVLTF. The chain carries TRBV15 and TRBJ2-6; possibly TRBD2 for D (5 bases). CDR1 and CDR2 from the germline V gene are LNHNV and YYDKDF (reference sequence). The CDR3 length is 14 residues. Deletions cut 9 bases from V and 2 bases from J, with 11 bases between.

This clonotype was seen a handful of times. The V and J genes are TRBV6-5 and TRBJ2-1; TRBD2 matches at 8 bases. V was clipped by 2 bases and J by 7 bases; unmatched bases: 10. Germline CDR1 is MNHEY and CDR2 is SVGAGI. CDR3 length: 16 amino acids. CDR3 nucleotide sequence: TGTGCCAGCAGTTACGAGACTAGCGAATACCTAAATGAGCAGTTCTTC. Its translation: CASSYETSEYLNEQFF.

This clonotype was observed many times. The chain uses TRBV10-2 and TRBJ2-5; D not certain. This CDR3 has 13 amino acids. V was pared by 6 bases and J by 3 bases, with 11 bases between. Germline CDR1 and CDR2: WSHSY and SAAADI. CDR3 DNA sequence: TGCGCCAGCAGAGGAGACAAGGAAGAGACCCAGTACTTC. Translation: CASRGDKEETQYF.

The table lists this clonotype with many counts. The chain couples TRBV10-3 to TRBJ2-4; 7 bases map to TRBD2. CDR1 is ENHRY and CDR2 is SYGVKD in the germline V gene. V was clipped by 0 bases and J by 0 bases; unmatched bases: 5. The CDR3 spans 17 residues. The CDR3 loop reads CAISESWGGEAKNIQYF. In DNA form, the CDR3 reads TGTGCCATCAGTGAGTCTTGGGGAGGGGAAGCCAAAAACATTCAGTACTTC.

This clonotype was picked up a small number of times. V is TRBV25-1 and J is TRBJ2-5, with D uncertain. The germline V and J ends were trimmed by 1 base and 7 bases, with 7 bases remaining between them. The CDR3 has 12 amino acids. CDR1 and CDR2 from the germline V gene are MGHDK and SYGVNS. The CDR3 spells CASSEFKGTQYF. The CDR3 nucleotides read TGTGCCAGCAGTGAATTTAAAGGGACCCAGTACTTC.

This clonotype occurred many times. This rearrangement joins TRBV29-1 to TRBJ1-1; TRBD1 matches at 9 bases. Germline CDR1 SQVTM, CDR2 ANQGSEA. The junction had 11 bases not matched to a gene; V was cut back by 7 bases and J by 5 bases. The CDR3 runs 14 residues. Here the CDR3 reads CSAHEGTGSTEAFF. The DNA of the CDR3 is TGCAGCGCCCACGAGGGGACAGGGAGTACTGAAGCTTTCTTT.